This T cell receptor (beta chain) was recovered during a study of shared clonotypes between healthy human individuals. This CDR3 region has 15 residues. V lost 5 bases and J lost 0, with 14 bases in between. In germline, CDR1 is MDHEN, CDR2 SYDVKM. Per the authors' pipeline: Quality scores were absent from the junction-only immunoSEQ sequences, so filtering differed. Profiled with immunoSEQ multiplex PCR; TCRdb holds only in-frame clones, not every one. For V, J and clone size, that table is used; D and trimming come from the DNA. The top ten clones hold roughly 0.55% of a sample with fewer than 1.4 million clones, 70% to 80% of them seen once.

This clonotype was obtained from a young man in good health. Some clones in this sample may be carry-over from other donors' samples. The sequenced sample was memory CD4+ T cells from PBMCs. Subset in this sample: CD45RA-negative fraction. V and J are TRBV28 and TRBJ2-7; maybe TRBD1 (6 bases). CDR3 DNA sequence: TGTGCCAGCAGTCCTTCCGGGACACCCTCCTACGAGCAGTACTTC. This sequence encodes CASSPSGTPSYEQYF.